This T cell receptor (beta chain) was retrieved from a study of cytomegalovirus exposure and HLA in healthy donors. Study-wide points: Reportedly, diagnosis of cytomegalovirus status by the classifier showed high specificity and sensitivity.

Amplification used 60 Vbeta primers and 13 Jbeta primers. Method: immunoSEQ multiplex PCR; TCRdb's copy keeps in-frame clones and lacks some. The sample yields about 140,000 clones, 65% to 80% seen once. Trimming took 5 bases from V and 6 from J, leaving 13 bases between them. The CDR3 extends over 13 amino acids. CDR1 is SGHAT, CDR2 FQNNGV, per germline. This clone was counted only a few times. Its antigen is undetermined. The receptor comes from a man between 35 and 55 years old in good health and CMV-seropositive. Sample: PBMCs. This chain links TRBV11-2 with TRBJ1-2, with a weak D call TRBD1 (6 bases). CDR3 DNA: TGTGCCAGCAGCCTGACAGGTATCCATGGCTACACCTTC. It specifies CASSLTGIHGYTF.